This T cell receptor beta chain was profiled in a study of early T cells in non-severe SARS-CoV-2 infection. The protocol attached unique molecular identifiers to individual cDNA molecules. MiXCR, run by TCRdb on the 5' RACE reads, gives a single entry per CDR3 protein. The sample contains some 110,000 distinct CDR3 sequences, about 15% of which appear only once. This clonotype was counted a few times. Sample: whole blood. This clonotype was sampled from an adult who was a healthcare worker with PCR-confirmed SARS-CoV-2 infection or an uninfected control (not recorded which).

In DNA, the CDR3 is TGTGCCAGCAGTTTAAGATTGCAGAACGAGCAGTACTTC. Translated, it gives CASSLRLQNEQYF. The chain combines TRBV12-3 or TRBV12-4 with TRBJ2-7; D is ambiguous. Trimming shortened V by 2 bases and J by 5 bases, and 10 bases separated the two germline ends. The CDR3 consists of 13 residues.